The rows below give T cell receptor beta chains drawn from one sample of a study of cytomegalovirus exposure and HLA in healthy donors. Assay: immunoSEQ multiplex PCR; the TCRdb copy retains only in-frame clones and omits some. The sample includes roughly 200,000 clones, roughly 80% of them seen just once. The sample consisted of PBMCs. These receptors all come from a young woman in good health and CMV-seropositive. CDR3s include the opening cysteine and the closing phenylalanine or tryptophan. The D gene is left open where the match is weak. Only part of the rows carry a size: once, few, many, or a class if the clone is expanded.

>TRBJ1-1|-|-|TRBV6-6
CASSYPGRKNTEAFF
>TRBJ1-2|-|-|TRBV5-1
CASGHAPNYGYTF
>TRBJ2-1|-|-|TRBV18
CASSPSRVGGNEQFF
>TRBJ1-6|-|-|TRBV23-1
CASSQSSAPLHF
>TRBJ1-4|TRBD1|-|TRBV4-3
CASSQDLAGGAIGEKLFF
>TRBJ2-7|TRBD2|-|TRBV7-9
CASSHGLAGHEQYF
>TRBJ1-1|-|once|TRBV30
CAWTFRGNTEAFF
>TRBJ2-7|-|-|TRBV18
CASSPPTDSYEQYF
>TRBJ1-5|-|few|TRBV30
CAWSRRAGQTQPQHF
>TRBJ1-2|-|-|TRBV2
CASSATAFYGYTF
>TRBJ2-3|TRBD1|-|TRBV7-9
CASSLPDRFTQYF
>TRBJ1-4|-|once|TRBV19
CASRDLGEKLFF
>TRBJ2-7|TRBD2|few|TRBV7-2
CASSTLERGLYEQYF